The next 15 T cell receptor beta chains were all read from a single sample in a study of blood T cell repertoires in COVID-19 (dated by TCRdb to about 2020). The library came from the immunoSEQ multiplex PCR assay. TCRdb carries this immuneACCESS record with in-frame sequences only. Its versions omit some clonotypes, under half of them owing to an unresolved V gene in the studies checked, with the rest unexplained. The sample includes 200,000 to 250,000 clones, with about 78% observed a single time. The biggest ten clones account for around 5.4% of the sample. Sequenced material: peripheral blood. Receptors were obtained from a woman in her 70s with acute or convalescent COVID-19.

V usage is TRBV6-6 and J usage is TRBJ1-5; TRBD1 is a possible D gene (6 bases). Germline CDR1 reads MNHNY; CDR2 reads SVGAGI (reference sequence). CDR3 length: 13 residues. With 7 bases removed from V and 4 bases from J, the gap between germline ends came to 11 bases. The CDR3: CASIGQPNQPQHF. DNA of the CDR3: TGTGCCAGCATCGGACAGCCTAATCAGCCCCAGCATTTT.

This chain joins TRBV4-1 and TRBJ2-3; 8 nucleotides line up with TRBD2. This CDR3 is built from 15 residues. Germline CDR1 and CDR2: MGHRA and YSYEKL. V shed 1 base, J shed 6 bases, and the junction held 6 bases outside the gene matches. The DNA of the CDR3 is TGCGCCAGCAGCCAAGCACCGGGACTAGACGATACGCAGTATTTT. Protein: CASSQAPGLDDTQYF.

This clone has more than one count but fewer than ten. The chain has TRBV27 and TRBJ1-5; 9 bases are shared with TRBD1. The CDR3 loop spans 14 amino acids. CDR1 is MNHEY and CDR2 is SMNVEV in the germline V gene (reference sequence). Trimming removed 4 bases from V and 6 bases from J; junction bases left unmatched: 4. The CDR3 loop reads CASSSQGASQPQHF. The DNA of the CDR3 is TGTGCCAGCAGTTCACAGGGGGCCTCTCAGCCCCAGCATTTT.

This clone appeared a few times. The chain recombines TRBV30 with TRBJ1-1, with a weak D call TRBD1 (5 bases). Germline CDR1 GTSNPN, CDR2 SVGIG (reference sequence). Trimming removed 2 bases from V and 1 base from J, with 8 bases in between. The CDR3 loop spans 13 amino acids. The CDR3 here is CAWSKGWNTEAFF. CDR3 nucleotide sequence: TGTGCCTGGAGTAAGGGGTGGAACACTGAAGCTTTCTTT.

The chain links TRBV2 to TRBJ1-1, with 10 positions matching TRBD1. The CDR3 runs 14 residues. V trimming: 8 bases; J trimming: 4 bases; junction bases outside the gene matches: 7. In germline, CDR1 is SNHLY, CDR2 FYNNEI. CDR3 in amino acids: CASRGQGEGTEAFF. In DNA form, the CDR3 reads TGTGCCAGCCGAGGACAGGGGGAGGGCACTGAAGCTTTCTTT.

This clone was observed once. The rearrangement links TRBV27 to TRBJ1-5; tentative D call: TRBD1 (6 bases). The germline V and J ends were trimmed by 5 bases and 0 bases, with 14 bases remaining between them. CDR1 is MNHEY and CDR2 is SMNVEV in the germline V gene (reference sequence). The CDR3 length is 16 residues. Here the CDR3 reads CASSVRGAYSNQPQHF. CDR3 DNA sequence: TGTGCCAGCAGTGTTCGGGGGGCCTATAGCAATCAGCCCCAGCATTTT.

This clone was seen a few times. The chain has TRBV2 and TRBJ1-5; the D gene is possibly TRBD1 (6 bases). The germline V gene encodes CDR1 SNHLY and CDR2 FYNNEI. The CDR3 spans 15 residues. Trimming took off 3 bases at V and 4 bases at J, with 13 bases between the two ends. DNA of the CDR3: TGTGCCAGCAGTGACTCCGGGACACGGAATCAGCCCCAGCATTTT. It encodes CASSDSGTRNQPQHF. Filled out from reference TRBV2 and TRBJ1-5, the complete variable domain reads EPEVTQTPSHQVTQMGQEVILRCVPISNHLYFYWYRQILGQKVEFLVSFYNNEISEKSEIFDDQFSVERPDGSNFTLKIRSTKLEDSAMYFCASSDSGTRNQPQHFGDGTRLSIL.

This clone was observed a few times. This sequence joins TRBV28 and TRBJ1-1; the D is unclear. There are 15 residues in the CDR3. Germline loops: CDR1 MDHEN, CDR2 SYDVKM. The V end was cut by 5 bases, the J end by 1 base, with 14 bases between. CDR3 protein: CASSDDTIRNTEAFF. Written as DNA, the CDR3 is TGTGCCAGCAGTGACGACACGATAAGGAACACTGAAGCTTTCTTT.

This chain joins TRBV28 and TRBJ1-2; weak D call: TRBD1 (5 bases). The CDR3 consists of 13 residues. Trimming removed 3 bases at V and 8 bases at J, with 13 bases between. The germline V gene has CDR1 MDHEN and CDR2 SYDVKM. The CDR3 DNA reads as TGTGCCAGCAGTTTCCTGGGGACTAGGGGCTACACCTTC. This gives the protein CASSFLGTRGYTF.

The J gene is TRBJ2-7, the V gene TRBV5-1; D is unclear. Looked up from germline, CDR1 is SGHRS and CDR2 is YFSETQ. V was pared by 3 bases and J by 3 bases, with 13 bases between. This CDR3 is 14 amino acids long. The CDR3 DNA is TGCGCCAGCAGCTCACCCGAAGCCTACTACGAGCAGTACTTC. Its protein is CASSSPEAYYEQYF.

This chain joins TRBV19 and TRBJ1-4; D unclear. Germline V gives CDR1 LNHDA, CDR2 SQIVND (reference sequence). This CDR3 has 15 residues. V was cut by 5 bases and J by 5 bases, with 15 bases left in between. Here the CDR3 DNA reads TGTGCCAGTAGTTCCCCCGGGAGTTCCAATGAAAAACTGTTTTTT. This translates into CASSSPGSSNEKLFF.

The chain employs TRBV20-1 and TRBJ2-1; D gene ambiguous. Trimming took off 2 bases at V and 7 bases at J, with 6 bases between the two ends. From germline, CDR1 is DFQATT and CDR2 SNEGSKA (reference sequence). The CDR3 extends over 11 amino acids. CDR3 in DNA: TGCAGTGCTAGACAGGTTAATGAGCAGTTCTTC. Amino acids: CSARQVNEQFF.

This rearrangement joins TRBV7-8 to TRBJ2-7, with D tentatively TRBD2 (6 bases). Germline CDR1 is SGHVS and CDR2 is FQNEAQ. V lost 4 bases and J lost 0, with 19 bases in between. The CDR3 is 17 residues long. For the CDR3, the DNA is TGTGCCAGCAGCTCGGGAGCCAGCCGCACTACCTCCTACGAGCAGTACTTC. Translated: CASSSGASRTTSYEQYF.

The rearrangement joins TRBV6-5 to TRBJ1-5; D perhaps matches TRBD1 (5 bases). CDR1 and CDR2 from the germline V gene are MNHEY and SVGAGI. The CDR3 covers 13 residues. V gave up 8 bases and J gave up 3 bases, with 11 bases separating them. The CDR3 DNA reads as TGTGCCAGCTCGCAGGGATACAATCAGCCCCAGCATTTT. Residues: CASSQGYNQPQHF.

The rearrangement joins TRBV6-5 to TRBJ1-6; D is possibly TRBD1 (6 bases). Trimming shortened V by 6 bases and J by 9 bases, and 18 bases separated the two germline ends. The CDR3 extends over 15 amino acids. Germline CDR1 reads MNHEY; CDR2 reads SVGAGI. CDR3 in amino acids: CASSTGTRSGSPLHF. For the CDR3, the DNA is TGTGCCAGCAGCACCGGGACAAGGAGCGGTTCACCCCTCCACTTT.